The 3 T cell receptor beta chains below all came from one sample that was sequenced in a study of cytomegalovirus exposure and HLA in healthy donors. This PCR relied on a set of 60 Vbeta primers and 13 Jbeta primers. Assay used: immunoSEQ multiplex PCR; TCRdb lists only in-frame clones, some missing. The sample has 50,000 or so clones, 77% seen once. Sequenced material: PBMCs. All receptors derive from a middle-aged woman in good health and CMV-seropositive.

The chain has TRBV6-1 and TRBJ1-6; D is possibly TRBD1 (6 bases). The V and J ends lost 8 bases and 6 bases respectively, with 14 bases between them. The CDR3 is 14 residues long. Germline lookup yields CDR1 MNHNS and CDR2 SASEGT. The CDR3 DNA sequence: TGTGCCAGCTCGGGGGGCCAGGGTAATTCACCCCTCCACTTT. Translation: CASSGGQGNSPLHF.

The chain has TRBV4-1 and TRBJ1-1, with 7 positions matching TRBD1. Germline CDR1 is MGHRA and CDR2 is YSYEKL. J lost 5 bases, V lost 2 bases, and 5 bases had no gene match. This CDR3 contains 14 residues. CDR3 nucleotide sequence: TGCGCCAGCAGCCAAACCCGACAGGGAACTGAAGCTTTCTTT. This codes for CASSQTRQGTEAFF.

The chain combines TRBV10-1 with TRBJ2-2; D is ambiguous. Germline CDR1 and CDR2: WNHNN and SYGVQD (reference sequence). The CDR3 is made up of 14 amino acids. Trimming removed 6 bases at V and 0 bases at J, with 8 bases between. CDR3 sequence: CASRRSANTGELFF. The CDR3 nucleotides read TGCGCCAGCAGAAGATCAGCGAACACCGGGGAGCTGTTTTTT.